The 3 T cell receptor beta chains below all came from one sample that was sequenced in a study of early T cells in non-severe SARS-CoV-2 infection. TCRdb analysed the 5' RACE reads with MiXCR anew, one entry per CDR3 protein. The sample has some 64,000 distinct CDR3 sequences; 20% to 25% are singletons. The sample in question was whole blood, obtained at baseline. These receptor sequences come from an adult who was a healthcare worker with PCR-confirmed SARS-CoV-2 infection or an uninfected control (not recorded which).

About this clonotype: This could be a read error, since a much larger clone is one nucleotide away. This chain links TRBV20-1 with TRBJ2-7; the match to TRBD1 covers 10 bases. Per the germline V gene, CDR1 is DFQATT and CDR2 is SNEGSKA (reference sequence). V dropped 6 bases and J dropped 2; count of bases not matched to a gene: 4. The CDR3 contains 13 residues. CDR3 amino acids: CSAWDRGTYEQYF. CDR3 bases: TGCAGTGCCTGGGACAGGGGAACCTACGAGCAGTACTTC.

This clonotype was observed a few times. The chain links TRBV2 to TRBJ1-6, with 8 bases matching TRBD1. The ends lost 4 bases at V and 5 bases at J; junction bases unmatched: 4. Germline CDR1 SNHLY, CDR2 FYNNEI. The CDR3 is 15 amino acids. CDR3 DNA sequence: TGTGCCAGCAGTGCTCGGACAGGGAATAATTCACCCCTCCACTTT. It translates to CASSARTGNNSPLHF.

The chain couples TRBV18 to TRBJ1-1; TRBD1 might be the D (5 bases). The CDR3 covers 13 residues. With 2 bases removed from V and 5 bases from J, the gap between germline ends came to 9 bases. Germline lookup yields CDR1 KGHSH and CDR2 LQKENI. The CDR3 sequence: CASSPGGLTEAFF. The DNA of the CDR3 is TGTGCCAGCTCACCAGGGGGGTTAACTGAAGCTTTCTTT.